This TCR beta chain is drawn from a study of blood T cells in healthy people across ages. Study-level points and caveats: Samples with more naive T cells showed higher observed beta diversity. Higher diversity and more naive CD4+ cells were features of long-lived donors, compared to aged donors.

In regard to this clonotype: The antigen remains undetermined.

For the second PCR, which ran for about 7 to 12 cycles, a sample-barcoded 5' primer and a J-beta primer mix were used. TCRdb used MiXCR to reprocess the 5' RACE reads, holding one entry per CDR3 protein. The sample holds under 1,000,000 distinct CDR3 sequences; about 47% are singletons and the top ten take roughly 20%. The CDR3 loop spans 14 amino acids. The V end was cut by 3 bases, the J end by 0 bases, with 8 bases between. The TCR originated in a man aged 80 or over in good health. V and J are TRBV12-3 or TRBV12-4 and TRBJ1-2; D call uncertain. Sequencing input: blood. The CDR3 reads CASSFGVPNYGYTF. The CDR3 nucleotides are TGTGCCAGCAGTTTTGGGGTCCCTAACTATGGCTACACCTTC.